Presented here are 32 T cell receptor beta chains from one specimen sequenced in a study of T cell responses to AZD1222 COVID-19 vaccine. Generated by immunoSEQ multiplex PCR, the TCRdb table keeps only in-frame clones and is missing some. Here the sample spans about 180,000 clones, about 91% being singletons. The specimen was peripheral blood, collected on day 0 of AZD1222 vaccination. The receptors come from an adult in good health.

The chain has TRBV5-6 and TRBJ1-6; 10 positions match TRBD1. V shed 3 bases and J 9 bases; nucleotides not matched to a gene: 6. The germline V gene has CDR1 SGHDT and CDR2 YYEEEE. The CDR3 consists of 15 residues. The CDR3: CASSSPGQGRSPLHF. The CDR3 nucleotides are TGTGCCAGCAGCTCCCCGGGACAGGGGCGTTCACCCCTCCACTTT.

CDR3 region: CASSFTGTEAFF. In nucleotides, the CDR3 is TGTGCCAGCAGTTTTACCGGGACAGAAGCTTTCTTT. The rearrangement uses TRBV27 and TRBJ1-1; maybe TRBD1 (6 bases). The ends were cut back, 3 bases at V and 8 bases at J, with 10 bases in the middle. CDR3 length equals 12 residues. Per germline, CDR1 MNHEY and CDR2 SMNVEV (reference sequence).

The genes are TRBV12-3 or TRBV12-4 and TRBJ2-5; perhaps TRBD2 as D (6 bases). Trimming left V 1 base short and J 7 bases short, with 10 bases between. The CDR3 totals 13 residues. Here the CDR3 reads CASSLELAATQYF. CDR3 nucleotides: TGTGCCAGCAGTTTAGAACTAGCAGCGACCCAGTACTTC.

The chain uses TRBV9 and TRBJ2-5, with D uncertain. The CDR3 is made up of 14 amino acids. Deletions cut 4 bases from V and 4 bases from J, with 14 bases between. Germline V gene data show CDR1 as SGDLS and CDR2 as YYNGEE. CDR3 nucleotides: TGTGCCAGCAGCAAGACCAGAAACGCAGAGACCCAGTACTTC. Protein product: CASSKTRNAETQYF.

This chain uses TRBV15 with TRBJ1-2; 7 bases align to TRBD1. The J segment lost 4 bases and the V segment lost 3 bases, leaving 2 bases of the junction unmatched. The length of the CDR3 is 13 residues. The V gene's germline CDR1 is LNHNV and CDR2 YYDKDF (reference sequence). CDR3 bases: TGTGCCACCAGCAGCGACAGGGTCTATGGCTACACCTTC. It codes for CATSSDRVYGYTF.

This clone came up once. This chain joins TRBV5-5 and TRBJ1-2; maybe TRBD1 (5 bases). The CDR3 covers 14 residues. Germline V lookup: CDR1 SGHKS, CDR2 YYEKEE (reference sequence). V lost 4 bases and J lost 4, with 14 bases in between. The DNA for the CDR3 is TGTGCCAGCAGCCTTGGGGACTCCAGCTATGGCTACACCTTC. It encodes CASSLGDSSYGYTF.

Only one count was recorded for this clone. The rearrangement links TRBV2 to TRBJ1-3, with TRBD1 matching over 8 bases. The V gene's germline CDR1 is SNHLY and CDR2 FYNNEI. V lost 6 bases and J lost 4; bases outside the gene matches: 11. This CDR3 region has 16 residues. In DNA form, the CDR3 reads TGTGCCAGCAGCGGGACAGGAATCGGCTCCGGAAACACCATATATTTT. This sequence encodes CASSGTGIGSGNTIYF. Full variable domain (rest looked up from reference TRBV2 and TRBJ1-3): EPEVTQTPSHQVTQMGQEVILRCVPISNHLYFYWYRQILGQKVEFLVSFYNNEISEKSEIFDDQFSVERPDGSNFTLKIRSTKLEDSAMYFCASSGTGIGSGNTIYFGEGSWLTVV.

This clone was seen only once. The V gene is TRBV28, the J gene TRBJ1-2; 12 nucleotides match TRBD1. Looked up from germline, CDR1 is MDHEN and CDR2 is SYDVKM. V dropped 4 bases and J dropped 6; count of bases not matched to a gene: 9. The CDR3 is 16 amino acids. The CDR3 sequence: CASSSGTGGVLDGYTF. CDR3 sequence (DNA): TGTGCCAGCAGTTCTGGGACAGGGGGCGTTTTGGATGGCTACACCTTC.

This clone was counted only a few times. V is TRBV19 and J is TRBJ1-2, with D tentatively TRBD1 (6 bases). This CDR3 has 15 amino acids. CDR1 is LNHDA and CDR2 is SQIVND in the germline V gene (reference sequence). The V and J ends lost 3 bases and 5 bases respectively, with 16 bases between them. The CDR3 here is CASSMENRARYGYTF. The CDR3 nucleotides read TGTGCCAGTAGTATGGAGAACAGGGCAAGATATGGCTACACCTTC.

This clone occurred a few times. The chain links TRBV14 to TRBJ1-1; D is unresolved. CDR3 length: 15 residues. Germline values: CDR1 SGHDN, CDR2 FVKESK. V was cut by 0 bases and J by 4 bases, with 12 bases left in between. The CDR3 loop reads CASSQDLGGGTEAFF. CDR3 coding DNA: TGTGCCAGCAGCCAAGATCTCGGAGGAGGCACTGAAGCTTTCTTT.

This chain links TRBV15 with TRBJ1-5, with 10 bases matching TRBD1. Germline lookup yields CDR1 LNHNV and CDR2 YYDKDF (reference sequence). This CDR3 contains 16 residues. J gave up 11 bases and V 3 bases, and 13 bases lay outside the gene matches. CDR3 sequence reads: CATSRGRGQGQGAQHF. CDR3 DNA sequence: TGTGCCACCAGCAGGGGAAGGGGACAGGGGCAAGGAGCCCAGCATTTT.

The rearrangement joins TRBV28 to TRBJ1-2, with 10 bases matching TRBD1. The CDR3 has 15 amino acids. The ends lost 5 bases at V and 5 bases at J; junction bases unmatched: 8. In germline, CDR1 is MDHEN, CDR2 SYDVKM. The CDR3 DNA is TGTGCCAGCAGTCTTATGGACAGGGGGAGATATGGCTACACCTTC. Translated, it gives CASSLMDRGRYGYTF.

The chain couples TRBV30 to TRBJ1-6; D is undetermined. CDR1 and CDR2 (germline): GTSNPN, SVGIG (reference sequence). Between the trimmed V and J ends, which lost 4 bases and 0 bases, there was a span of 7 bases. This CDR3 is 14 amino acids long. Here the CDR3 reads CAWNRASYNSPLHF. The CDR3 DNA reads TGTGCCTGGAATCGGGCCTCCTATAATTCACCCCTCCACTTT.

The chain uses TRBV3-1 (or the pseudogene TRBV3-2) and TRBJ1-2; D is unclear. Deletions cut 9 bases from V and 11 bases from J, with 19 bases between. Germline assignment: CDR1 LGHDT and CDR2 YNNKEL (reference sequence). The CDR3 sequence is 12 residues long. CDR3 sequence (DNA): TGTGCCAGGAAGCCGCGGGGAGAGGGATACACCTTC. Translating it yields CARKPRGEGYTF.

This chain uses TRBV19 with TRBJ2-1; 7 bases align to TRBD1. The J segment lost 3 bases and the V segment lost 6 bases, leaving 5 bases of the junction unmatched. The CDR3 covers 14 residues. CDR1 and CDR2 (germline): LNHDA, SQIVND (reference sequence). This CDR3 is CASSEGAGYNEQFF. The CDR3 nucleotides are TGTGCCAGTAGCGAGGGGGCGGGCTACAATGAGCAGTTCTTC. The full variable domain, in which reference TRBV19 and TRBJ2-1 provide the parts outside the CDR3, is DGGITQSPKYLFRKEGQNVTLSCEQNLNHDAMYWYRQDPGQGLRLIYYSQIVNDFQKGDIAEGYSVSREKKESFPLTVTSAQKNPTAFYLCASSEGAGYNEQFFGPGTRLTVL.

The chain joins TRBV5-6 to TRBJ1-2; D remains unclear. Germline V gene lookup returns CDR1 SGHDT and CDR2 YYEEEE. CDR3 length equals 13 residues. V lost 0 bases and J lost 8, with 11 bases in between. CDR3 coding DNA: TGTGCCAGCAGCTTGGACCCAACGCCGGGCTACACCTTC. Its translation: CASSLDPTPGYTF. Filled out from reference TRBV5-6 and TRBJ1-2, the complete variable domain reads DAGVTQSPTHLIKTRGQQVTLRCSPKSGHDTVSWYQQALGQGPQFIFQYYEEEERQRGNFPDRFSGHQFPNYSSELNVNALLLGDSALYLCASSLDPTPGYTFGSGTRLTVV.

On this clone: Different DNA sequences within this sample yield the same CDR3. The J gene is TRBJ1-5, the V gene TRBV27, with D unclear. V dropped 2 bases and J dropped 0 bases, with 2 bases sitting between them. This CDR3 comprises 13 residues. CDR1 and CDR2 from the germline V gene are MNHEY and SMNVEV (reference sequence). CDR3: CASSLDSNQPQHF. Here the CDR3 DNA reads TGTGCCAGCAGTTTAGATAGCAATCAGCCCCAGCATTTT.

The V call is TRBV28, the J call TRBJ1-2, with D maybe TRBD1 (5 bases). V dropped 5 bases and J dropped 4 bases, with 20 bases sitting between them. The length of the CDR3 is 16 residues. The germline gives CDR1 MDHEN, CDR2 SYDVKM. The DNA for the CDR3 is TGTGCCAGCAGTCTCAGGGTCCCCGCTCTATCCTATGGCTACACCTTC. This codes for CASSLRVPALSYGYTF.

DNA for the CDR3: TGTGCCAGAAGTAACCGGGACAGGATAACCTACGAGCAGTACTTC. It translates to CARSNRDRITYEQYF. This chain joins TRBV5-3 and TRBJ2-7; TRBD1 matches 8 bases. TRBV5-3 is an ORF, with its function uncertain. With V trimmed by 5 bases and J by 2 bases, 9 bases remained unmatched. The CDR3 is made up of 15 amino acids.

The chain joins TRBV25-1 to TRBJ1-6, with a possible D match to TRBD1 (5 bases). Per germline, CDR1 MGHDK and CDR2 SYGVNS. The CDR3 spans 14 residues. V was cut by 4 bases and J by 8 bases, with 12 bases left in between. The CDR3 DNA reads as TGTGCCAGCAGTGCAGACAGCTACGATTCACCCCTCCACTTT. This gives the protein CASSADSYDSPLHF.

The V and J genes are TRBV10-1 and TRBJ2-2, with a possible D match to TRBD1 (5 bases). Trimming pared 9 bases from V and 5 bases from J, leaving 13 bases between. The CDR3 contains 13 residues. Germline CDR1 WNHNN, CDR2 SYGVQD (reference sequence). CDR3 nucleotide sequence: TGCGCCAGTTGCCAGTCAGGGACCGGGGAGCTGTTTTTT. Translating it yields CASCQSGTGELFF.

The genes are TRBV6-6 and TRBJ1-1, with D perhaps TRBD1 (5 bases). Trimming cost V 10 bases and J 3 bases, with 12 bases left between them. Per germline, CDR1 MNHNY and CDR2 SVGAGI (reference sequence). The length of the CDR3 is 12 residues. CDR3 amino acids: CATGPGYTEAFF. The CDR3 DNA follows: TGTGCCACCGGTCCAGGGTACACTGAAGCTTTCTTT.

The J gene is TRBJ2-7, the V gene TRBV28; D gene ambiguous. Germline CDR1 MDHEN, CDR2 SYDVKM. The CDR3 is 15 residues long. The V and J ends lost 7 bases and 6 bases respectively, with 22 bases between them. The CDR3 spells CASNMPRRPHREQYF. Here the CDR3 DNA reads TGTGCCAGCAATATGCCCCGTAGGCCCCACCGCGAGCAGTACTTC.

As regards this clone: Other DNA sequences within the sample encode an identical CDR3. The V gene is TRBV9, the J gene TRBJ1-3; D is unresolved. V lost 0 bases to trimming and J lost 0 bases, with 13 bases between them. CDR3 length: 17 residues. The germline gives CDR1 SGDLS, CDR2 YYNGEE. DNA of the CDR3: TGTGCCAGCAGCGTAGAGATATGGGCGGACTCTGGAAACACCATATATTTT. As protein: CASSVEIWADSGNTIYF.

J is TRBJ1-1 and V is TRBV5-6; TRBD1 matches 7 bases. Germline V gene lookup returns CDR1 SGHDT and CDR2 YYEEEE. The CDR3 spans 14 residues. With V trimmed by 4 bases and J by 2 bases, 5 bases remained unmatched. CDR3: CASSTGQRNTEAFF. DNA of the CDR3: TGTGCCAGCAGCACGGGACAGCGAAACACTGAAGCTTTCTTT.

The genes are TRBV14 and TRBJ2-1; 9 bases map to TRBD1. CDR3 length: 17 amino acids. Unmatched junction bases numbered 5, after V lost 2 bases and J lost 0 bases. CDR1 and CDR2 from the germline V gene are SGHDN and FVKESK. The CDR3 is CASSQIGTGLSYNEQFF. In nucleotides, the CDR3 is TGTGCCAGCAGCCAAATAGGGACAGGGCTCTCCTACAATGAGCAGTTCTTC.

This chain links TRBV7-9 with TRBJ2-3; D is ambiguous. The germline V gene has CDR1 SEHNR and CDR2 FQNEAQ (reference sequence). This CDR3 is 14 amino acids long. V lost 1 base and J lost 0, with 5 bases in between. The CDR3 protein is CASSLVVSTDTQYF. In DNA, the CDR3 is TGTGCCAGCAGCTTAGTGGTTAGCACAGATACGCAGTATTTT.

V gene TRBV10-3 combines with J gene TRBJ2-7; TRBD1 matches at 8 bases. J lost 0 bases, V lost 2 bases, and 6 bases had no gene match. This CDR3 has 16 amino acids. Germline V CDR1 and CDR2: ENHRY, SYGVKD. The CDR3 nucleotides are TGTGCCATCAGTGAGCCAGACAGGGGAAGCTCCTACGAGCAGTACTTC. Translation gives CAISEPDRGSSYEQYF.

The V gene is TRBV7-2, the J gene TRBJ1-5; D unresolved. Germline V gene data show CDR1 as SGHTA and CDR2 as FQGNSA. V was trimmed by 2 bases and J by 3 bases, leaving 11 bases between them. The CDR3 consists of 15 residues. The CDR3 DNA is TGTGCCAGCAGCTTAAAGGGCCAGGCCAATCAGCCCCAGCATTTT. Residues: CASSLKGQANQPQHF.

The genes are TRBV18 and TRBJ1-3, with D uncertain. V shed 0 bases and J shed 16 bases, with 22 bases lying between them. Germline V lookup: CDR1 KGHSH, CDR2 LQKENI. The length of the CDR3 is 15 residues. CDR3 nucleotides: TGTGCCAGCTCACCACCGTCGGGCGGCGCGGAGGATAGGTATTTT. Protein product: CASSPPSGGAEDRYF.

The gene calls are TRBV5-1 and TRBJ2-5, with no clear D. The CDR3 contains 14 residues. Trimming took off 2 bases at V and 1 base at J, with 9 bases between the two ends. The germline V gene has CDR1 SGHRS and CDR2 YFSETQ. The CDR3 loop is CASSFQNSQETQYF. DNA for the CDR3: TGCGCCAGCAGCTTCCAGAACAGCCAAGAGACCCAGTACTTC.

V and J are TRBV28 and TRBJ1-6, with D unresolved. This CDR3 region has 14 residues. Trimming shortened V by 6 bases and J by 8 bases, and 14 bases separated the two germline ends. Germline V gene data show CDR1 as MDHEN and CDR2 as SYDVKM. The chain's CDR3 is CASSRGQRYSPLHF. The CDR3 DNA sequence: TGTGCCAGCAGCAGAGGCCAGAGATATTCACCCCTCCACTTT. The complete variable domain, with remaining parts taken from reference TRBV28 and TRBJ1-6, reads DVKVTQSSRYLVKRTGEKVFLECVQDMDHENMFWYRQDPGLGLRLIYFSYDVKMKEKGDIPEGYSVSREKKERFSLILESASTNQTSMYLCASSRGQRYSPLHFGNGTRLTVT.